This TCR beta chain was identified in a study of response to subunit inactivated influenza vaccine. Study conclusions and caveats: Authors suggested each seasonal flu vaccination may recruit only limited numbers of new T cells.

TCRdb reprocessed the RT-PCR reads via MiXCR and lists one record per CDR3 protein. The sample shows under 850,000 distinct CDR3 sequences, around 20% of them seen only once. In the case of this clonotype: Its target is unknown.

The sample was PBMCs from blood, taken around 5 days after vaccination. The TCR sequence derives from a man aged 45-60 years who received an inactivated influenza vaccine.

CDR3 amino acids: CATGTGGNLGGELFF. As DNA, the CDR3 is TGTGCCACCGGGACAGGGGGGAATTTGGGCGGGGAGCTGTTTTTT. The chain employs TRBV12-3 or TRBV12-4 and TRBJ2-2; 11 bases map to TRBD1. This CDR3 region has 15 residues. Trimming cost V 10 bases and J 7 bases; bases outside gene matches: 11.